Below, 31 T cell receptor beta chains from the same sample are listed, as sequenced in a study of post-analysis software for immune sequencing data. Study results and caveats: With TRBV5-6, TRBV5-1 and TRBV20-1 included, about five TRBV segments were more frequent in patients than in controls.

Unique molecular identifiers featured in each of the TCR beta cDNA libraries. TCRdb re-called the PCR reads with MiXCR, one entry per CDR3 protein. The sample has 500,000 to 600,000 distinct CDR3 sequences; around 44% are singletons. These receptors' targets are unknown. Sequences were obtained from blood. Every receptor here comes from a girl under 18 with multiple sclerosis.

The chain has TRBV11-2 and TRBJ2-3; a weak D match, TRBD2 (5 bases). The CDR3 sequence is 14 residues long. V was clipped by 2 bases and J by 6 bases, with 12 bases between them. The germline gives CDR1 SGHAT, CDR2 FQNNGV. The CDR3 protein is CASSLKGLGDTQYF. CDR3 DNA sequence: TGTGCCAGCAGCTTAAAAGGACTTGGGGATACGCAGTATTTT.

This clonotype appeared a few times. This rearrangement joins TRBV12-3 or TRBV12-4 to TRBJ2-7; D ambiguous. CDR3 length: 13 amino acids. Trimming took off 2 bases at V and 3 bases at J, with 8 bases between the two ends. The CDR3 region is CASSLLGYYEQYF. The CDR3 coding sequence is TGTGCCAGCAGTTTATTGGGGTACTACGAGCAGTACTTC.

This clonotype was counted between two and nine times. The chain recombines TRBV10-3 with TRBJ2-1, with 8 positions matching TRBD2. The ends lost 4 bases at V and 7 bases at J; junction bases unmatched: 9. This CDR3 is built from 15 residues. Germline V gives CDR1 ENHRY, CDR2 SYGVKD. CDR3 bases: TGTGCCATCAGTGGGTCACTAGCGGCTCTTAATGAGCAGTTCTTC. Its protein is CAISGSLAALNEQFF.

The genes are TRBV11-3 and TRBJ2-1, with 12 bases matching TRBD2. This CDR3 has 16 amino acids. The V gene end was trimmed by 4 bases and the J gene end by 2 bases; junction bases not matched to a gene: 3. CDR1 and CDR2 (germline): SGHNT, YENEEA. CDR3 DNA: TGTGCCAGCAGCTCAAGGACTAGCGGGACCTACAATGAGCAGTTCTTC. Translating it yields CASSSRTSGTYNEQFF.

CDR3 coding DNA: TGCGCCAGCAGCCAAGATGCCAGGTCCTTCTCCTACGAGCAGTACTTC. Protein: CASSQDARSFSYEQYF. This chain uses TRBV4-1 with TRBJ2-7, with no clear D. Germline assignment: CDR1 MGHRA and CDR2 YSYEKL. This CDR3 has 16 amino acids. Deletions cut 0 bases from V and 0 bases from J, with 12 bases between.

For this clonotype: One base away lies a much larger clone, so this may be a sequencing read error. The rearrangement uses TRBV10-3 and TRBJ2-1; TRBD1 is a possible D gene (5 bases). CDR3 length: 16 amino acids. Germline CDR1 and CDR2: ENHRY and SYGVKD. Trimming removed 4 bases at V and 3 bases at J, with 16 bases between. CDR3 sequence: CAISGSRQDIYNEQFF. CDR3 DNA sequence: TGTGCCATCAGTGGGTCGCGGCAGGACATCTACAATGAGCAGTTCTTC.

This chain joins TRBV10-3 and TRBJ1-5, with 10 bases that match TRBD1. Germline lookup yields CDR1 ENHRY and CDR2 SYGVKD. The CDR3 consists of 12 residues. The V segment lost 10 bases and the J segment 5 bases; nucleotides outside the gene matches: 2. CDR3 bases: TGTGCCACCGGGACAGGGGATCAGCCCCAGCATTTT. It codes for CATGTGDQPQHF.

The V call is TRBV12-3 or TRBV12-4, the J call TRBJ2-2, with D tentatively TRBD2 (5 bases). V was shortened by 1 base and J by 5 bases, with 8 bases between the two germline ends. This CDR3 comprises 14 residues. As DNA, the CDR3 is TGTGCCAGCAGTTTAGGGGGAGTAACCGGGGAGCTGTTTTTT. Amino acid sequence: CASSLGGVTGELFF.

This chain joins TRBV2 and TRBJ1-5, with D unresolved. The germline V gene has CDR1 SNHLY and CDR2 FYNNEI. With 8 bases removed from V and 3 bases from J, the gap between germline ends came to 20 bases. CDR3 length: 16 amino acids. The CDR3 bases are TGTGCCAGCCAGATAATAGGAGGGATCAACAATCAGCCCCAGCATTTT. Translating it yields CASQIIGGINNQPQHF.

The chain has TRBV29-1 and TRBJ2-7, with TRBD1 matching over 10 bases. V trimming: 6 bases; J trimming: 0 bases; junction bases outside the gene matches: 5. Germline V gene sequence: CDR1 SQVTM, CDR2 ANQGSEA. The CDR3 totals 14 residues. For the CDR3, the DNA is TGCAGCGTGGTCGGGACAGGGGCCTCCTACGAGCAGTACTTC. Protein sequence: CSVVGTGASYEQYF.

CDR3 sequence reads: CASSFQPSGTDTQYF. CDR3 DNA sequence: TGTGCCAGCAGCTTTCAGCCCTCCGGCACAGATACGCAGTATTTT. The genes are TRBV7-9 and TRBJ2-3; D not certain. This CDR3 comprises 15 residues. Germline V CDR1 and CDR2: SEHNR, FQNEAQ (reference sequence). V was trimmed by 3 bases and J by 1 base, leaving 11 bases between them.

The DNA of the CDR3 is TGTGCCAGCAGCCAAGTGGGGACACGATCTAGCACAGATACGCAGTATTTT. The encoded protein is CASSQVGTRSSTDTQYF. This chain uses TRBV4-2 with TRBJ2-3; D may be TRBD1 (6 bases). V gave up 1 base and J gave up 0 bases, with 14 bases separating them. The CDR3 is 17 residues long. The V gene's germline CDR1 is LGHNA and CDR2 YNFKEQ.

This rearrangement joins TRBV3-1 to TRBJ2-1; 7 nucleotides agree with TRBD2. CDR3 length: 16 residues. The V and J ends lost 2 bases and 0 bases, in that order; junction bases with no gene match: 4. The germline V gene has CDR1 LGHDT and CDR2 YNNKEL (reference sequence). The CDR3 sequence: CASSQRAGLSYNEQFF. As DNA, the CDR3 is TGTGCCAGCAGCCAAAGAGCGGGACTCTCCTACAATGAGCAGTTCTTC.

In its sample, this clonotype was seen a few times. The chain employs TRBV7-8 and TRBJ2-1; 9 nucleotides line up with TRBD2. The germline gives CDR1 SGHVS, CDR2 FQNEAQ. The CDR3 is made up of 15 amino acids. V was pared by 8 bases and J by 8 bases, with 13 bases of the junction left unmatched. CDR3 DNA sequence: TGTGCCAGCTCTGGCGGGAGCGGGGGGAGGTATGAGCAGTTCTTC. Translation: CASSGGSGGRYEQFF.

The CDR3 sequence: CAIKGPSGGPPDQYQETQYF. In DNA, the CDR3 is TGTGCCATCAAGGGCCCTAGCGGGGGGCCACCCGATCAGTACCAAGAGACCCAGTACTTC. The V call is TRBV10-3, the J call TRBJ2-5; 11 nucleotides line up with TRBD2. This CDR3 region has 20 residues. Trimming at V came to 7 bases and at J to 0 bases, leaving 19 bases not matched to a gene. Germline V gene sequence: CDR1 ENHRY, CDR2 SYGVKD.

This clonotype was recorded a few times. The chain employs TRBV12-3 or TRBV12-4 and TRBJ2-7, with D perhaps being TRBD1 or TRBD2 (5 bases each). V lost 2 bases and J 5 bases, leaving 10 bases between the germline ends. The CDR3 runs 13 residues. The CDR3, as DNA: TGTGCCAGCAGTTTAACTGGGGACCACGAGCAGTACTTC. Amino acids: CASSLTGDHEQYF.

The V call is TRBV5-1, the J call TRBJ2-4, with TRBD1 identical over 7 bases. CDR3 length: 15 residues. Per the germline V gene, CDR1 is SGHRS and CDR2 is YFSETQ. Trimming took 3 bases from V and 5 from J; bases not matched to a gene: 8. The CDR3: CASSSTQGSENIQYF. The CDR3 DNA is TGCGCCAGCAGCTCGACACAGGGGTCGGAAAACATTCAGTACTTC.

The CDR3 reads CASSPPGEWSNQPQHF. The CDR3 DNA reads as TGTGCCAGCAGCCCCCCCGGCGAGTGGAGCAATCAGCCCCAGCATTTT. The chain joins TRBV12-3 or TRBV12-4 to TRBJ1-5, with no clear D. Trimming cost V 6 bases and J 1 base, with 16 bases left between them. The CDR3 length is 16 residues.

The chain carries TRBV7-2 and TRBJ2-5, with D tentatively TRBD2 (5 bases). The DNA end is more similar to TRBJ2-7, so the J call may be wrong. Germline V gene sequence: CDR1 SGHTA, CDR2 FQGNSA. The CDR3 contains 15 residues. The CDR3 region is CASSQPEAGGYEQYF. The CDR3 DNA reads TGTGCCAGCAGCCAACCGGAGGCAGGAGGCTACGAGCAGTACTTC.

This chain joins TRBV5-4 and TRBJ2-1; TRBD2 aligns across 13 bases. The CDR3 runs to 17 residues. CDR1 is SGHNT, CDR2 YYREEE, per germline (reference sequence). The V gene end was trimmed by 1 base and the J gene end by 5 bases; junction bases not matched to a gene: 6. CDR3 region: CASSLTSGRVRDNEQFF. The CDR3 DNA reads TGTGCCAGCAGCTTGACTAGCGGGAGGGTGAGGGACAATGAGCAGTTCTTC. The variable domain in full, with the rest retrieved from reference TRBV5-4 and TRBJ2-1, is ETGVTQSPTHLIKTRGQQVTLRCSSQSGHNTVSWYQQALGQGPQFIFQYYREEENGRGNFPPRFSGLQFPNYSSELNVNALELDDSALYLCASSLTSGRVRDNEQFFGPGTRLTVL.

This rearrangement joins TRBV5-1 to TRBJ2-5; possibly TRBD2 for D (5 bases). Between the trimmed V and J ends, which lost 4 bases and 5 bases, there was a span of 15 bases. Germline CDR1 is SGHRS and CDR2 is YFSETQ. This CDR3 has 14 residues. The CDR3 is CASSLKLGLETQYF. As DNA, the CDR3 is TGCGCCAGCAGCCTGAAACTAGGGCTTGAGACCCAGTACTTC.

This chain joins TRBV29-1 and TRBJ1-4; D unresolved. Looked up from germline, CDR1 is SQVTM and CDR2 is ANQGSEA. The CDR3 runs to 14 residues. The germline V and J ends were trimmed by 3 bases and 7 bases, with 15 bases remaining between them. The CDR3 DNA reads TGCAGCGTTGACGCTTTCGGGGAGGGTGAAAAACTGTTTTTT. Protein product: CSVDAFGEGEKLFF.

The CDR3 sequence: CASSSSALAGGETYNEQFF. The CDR3 nucleotides read TGTGCCAGCAGCTCCAGCGCACTAGCGGGGGGCGAAACCTACAATGAGCAGTTCTTC. This rearrangement joins TRBV7-8 to TRBJ2-1, with 12 bases fitting TRBD2. V shed 4 bases and J 2 bases; nucleotides not matched to a gene: 12. This CDR3 is 19 amino acids long. CDR1 SGHVS and CDR2 FQNEAQ come from the germline V gene. Full variable domain (rest looked up from reference TRBV7-8 and TRBJ2-1): GAGVSQSPRYKVAKRGQDVALRCDPISGHVSLFWYQQALGQGPEFLTYFQNEAQLDKSGLPSDRFFAERPEGSVSTLKIQRTQQEDSAVYLCASSSSALAGGETYNEQFFGPGTRLTVL.

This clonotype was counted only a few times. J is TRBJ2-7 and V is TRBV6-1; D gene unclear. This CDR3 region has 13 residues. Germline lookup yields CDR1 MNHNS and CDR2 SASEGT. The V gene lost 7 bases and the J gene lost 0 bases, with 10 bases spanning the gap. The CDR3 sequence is CASNDWSSYEQYF. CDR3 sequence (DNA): TGTGCCAGCAATGACTGGAGCTCCTACGAGCAGTACTTC.

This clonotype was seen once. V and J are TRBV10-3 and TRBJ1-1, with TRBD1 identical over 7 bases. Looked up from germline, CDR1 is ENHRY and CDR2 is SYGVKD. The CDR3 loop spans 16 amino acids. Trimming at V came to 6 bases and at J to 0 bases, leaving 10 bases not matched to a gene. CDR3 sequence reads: CAISDETGMMNTEAFF. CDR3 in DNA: TGTGCCATCAGCGATGAGACAGGGATGATGAACACTGAAGCTTTCTTT.

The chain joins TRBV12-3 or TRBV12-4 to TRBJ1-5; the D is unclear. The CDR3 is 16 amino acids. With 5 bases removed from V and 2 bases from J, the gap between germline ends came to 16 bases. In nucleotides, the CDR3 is TGTGCCAGCAGTCCGACCCGCAATGGGGGCAATCAGCCCCAGCATTTT. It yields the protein CASSPTRNGGNQPQHF.

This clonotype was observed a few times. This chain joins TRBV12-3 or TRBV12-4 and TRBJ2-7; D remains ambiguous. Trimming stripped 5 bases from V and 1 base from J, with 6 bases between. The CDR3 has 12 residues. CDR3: CASSPMSYEQYF. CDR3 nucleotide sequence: TGTGCCAGCAGTCCCATGTCCTACGAGCAGTACTTC.

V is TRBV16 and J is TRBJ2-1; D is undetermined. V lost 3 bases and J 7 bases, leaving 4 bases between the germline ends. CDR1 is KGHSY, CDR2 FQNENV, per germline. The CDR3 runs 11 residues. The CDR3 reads CASSHENEQFF. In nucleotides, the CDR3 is TGTGCCAGCAGCCACGAAAATGAGCAGTTCTTC. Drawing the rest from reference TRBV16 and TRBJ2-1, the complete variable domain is GEEVAQTPKHLVRGEGQKAKLYCAPIKGHSYVFWYQQVLKNEFKFLISFQNENVFDETGMPKERFSAKCLPNSPCSLEIQATKLEDSAVYFCASSHENEQFFGPGTRLTVL.

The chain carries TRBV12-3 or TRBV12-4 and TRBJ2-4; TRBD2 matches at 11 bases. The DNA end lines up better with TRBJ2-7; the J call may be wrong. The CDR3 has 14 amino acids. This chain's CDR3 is CASSFTSGRDEQYF. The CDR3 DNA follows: TGTGCCAGCAGTTTTACTAGCGGGAGAGACGAGCAGTACTTC.

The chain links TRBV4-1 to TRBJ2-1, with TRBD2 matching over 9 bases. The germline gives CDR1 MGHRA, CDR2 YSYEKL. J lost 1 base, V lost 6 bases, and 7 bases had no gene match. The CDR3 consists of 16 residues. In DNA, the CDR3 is TGCGCCAGCAGAGATACTAGCGGGCGGTCCTACAATGAGCAGTTCTTC. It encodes CASRDTSGRSYNEQFF.

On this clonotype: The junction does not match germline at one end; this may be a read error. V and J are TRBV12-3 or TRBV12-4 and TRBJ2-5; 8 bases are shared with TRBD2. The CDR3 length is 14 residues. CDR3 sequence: CASGTAGVQETRYF. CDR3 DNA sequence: TGTGCCAGCGGAACAGCGGGAGTCCAAGAGACCCGGTACTTC.